The present TCR delta chain was sequenced within a study of gamma-delta T cells after stem cell transplantation. TCRdb reprocessed the RT-PCR reads using CATT. The sample has fewer than 3,000 delta-chain clones, 2.5% to 3% seen once; the top ten hold just over 20%. This clone rates as medium-sized. Trimming at V came to 0 bases and at J to 1 base, leaving 8 bases not matched to a gene. The germline gives CDR1 GEAIGNYY, CDR2 EKD. This CDR3 is 20 amino acids long. Material for sequencing was gamma-delta T cells. The chain carries TRDV2 and TRDJ3, with 10 bases matching TRDD3. The TCR was taken from a human donor. It is not recorded whose cells these are; they may come from a transplant donor. The CDR3 sequence: CACDTLWGIPNSWDTRQMFF. The CDR3 coding sequence is TGTGCCTGTGACACCCTTTGGGGGATACCCAATTCCTGGGACACCCGACAGATGTTTTTC.